This entry features one TCR beta chain sequence. Its target is unknown. This sample stems from a study of T-cell memory formation after mild COVID-19. General study findings and limits: Contracting clones, day 15 to 85, had balanced CD4/CD8, and later expanders favored CD4+.

The junction had 4 bases not matched to a gene; V was cut back by 6 bases and J by 1 base. This CDR3 spans 16 amino acids. TCRdb re-analysed the 5' RACE reads in MiXCR, keeping a single row per CDR3 protein. This sample has about 350,000 distinct CDR3 sequences, with around 14% found just once. This receptor was identified in a man aged 18 to 35 who had mild COVID-19 (a few samples of this study predate the infection). Cell type and time point are not known. The sample taken for sequencing was PBMCs or a T cell subset sorted from them (not recorded which). The chain employs TRBV12-3 or TRBV12-4 and TRBJ1-6; 9 positions agree with TRBD1. The CDR3 region is CASSNRGLSYNSPLHF. The CDR3 region has the DNA TGTGCCAGCAGCAACAGGGGGCTGTCCTATAATTCACCCCTCCACTTT.